This T cell receptor beta chain appears in the sequencing data of a study of T cell responses to AZD1222 COVID-19 vaccine. Overall study results and limits: Vaccine-associated CD4 TCRs ranged over spike, dominating at 160-218 and 743-854.

For this clone: Its target is unknown.

Germline V gives CDR1 SGHVS, CDR2 FNYEAQ. Trimming left V 1 base short and J 7 bases short, with 13 bases between. The length of the CDR3 is 15 residues. Generated by immunoSEQ multiplex PCR, the TCRdb table keeps only in-frame clones and is missing some. There are almost 35,000 clones in the sample; roughly nine tenths occur only once, and roughly 7% lies in the top ten. The rearrangement uses TRBV7-6 and TRBJ2-2; no clear D gene. Sample: peripheral blood, taken on day 0 of AZD1222 vaccination. The receptor's source is an adult in good health. The CDR3 coding sequence is TGTGCCAGCAGCTTAGTATATCCGGGCGGCGGGGAGCTGTTTTTT. The encoded protein is CASSLVYPGGGELFF.